One sample yielded the 8 T cell receptor beta chains listed below, sequenced in a study of OX40 agonist ivuxolimab in advanced cancers. Clones were sequenced by immunoSEQ multiplex PCR, and TCRdb holds only the in-frame ones, with some missing. Counted here are 30,000 or so clones, roughly 83% occurring once; the ten biggest clones make up around 16%. The material sequenced was CD4+ or CD8+ T cells sorted from blood, taken in a trial of the OX40 agonist ivuxolimab. The receptors were gathered from an adult with an advanced solid tumor such as melanoma, head and neck, liver or kidney cancer.

V and J are TRBV19 and TRBJ2-1; D not certain. Trimming stripped 5 bases from V and 0 bases from J, with 11 bases between. This CDR3 spans 15 amino acids. Germline CDR1 reads LNHDA; CDR2 reads SQIVND (reference sequence). CDR3 coding DNA: TGTGCCAGTAGTCTTGCCCTGAGCTCCTACAATGAGCAGTTCTTC. Translation: CASSLALSSYNEQFF. Full variable domain (missing parts from reference TRBV19 and TRBJ2-1): DGGITQSPKYLFRKEGQNVTLSCEQNLNHDAMYWYRQDPGQGLRLIYYSQIVNDFQKGDIAEGYSVSREKKESFPLTVTSAQKNPTAFYLCASSLALSSYNEQFFGPGTRLTVL.

The CDR3 region is CAWSSTGTADYTF. Here the CDR3 DNA reads TGTGCCTGGAGTTCAACCGGGACAGCCGACTACACCTTC. The chain couples TRBV30 to TRBJ1-2; TRBD1 matches at 7 bases. This CDR3 is built from 13 residues. V lost 2 bases and J lost 10; bases outside the gene matches: 10. Germline assignment: CDR1 GTSNPN and CDR2 SVGIG (reference sequence).

This clone was counted between two and nine times. CDR3 DNA: TGTGCCAGCAGCTTAGCCAGCGGGCCTAACTATGGCTACACCTTC. The encoded protein is CASSLASGPNYGYTF. This chain links TRBV7-9 with TRBJ1-2; D not certain. The V end was cut by 0 bases, the J end by 0 bases, with 8 bases between. CDR3 size: 15 residues. Germline V gene data show CDR1 as SEHNR and CDR2 as FQNEAQ (reference sequence).

The chain recombines TRBV10-3 with TRBJ2-1, with D perhaps matching TRBD1 (6 bases). Per germline, CDR1 ENHRY and CDR2 SYGVKD. This CDR3 has 16 amino acids. V lost 0 bases, J lost 4 bases, and 13 bases lay in between. In DNA, the CDR3 is TGTGCCATCAGTGAGTCGTTTGGGGACATATACAATGAGCAGTTCTTC. Translated: CAISESFGDIYNEQFF.

The CDR3 coding sequence is TGTGCCAGCAGCTCCGACAACCGGGGAAAAGGCTACACCTTC. It yields the protein CASSSDNRGKGYTF. The chain links TRBV9 to TRBJ1-2; no definite D call. The germline CDR1 and CDR2 sequences are SGDLS and YYNGEE. V gave up 4 bases and J gave up 8 bases, with 18 bases separating them. This CDR3 is 14 amino acids long. The entire variable domain, with the rest obtained from reference TRBV9 and TRBJ1-2, is as follows: DSGVTQTPKHLITATGQRVTLRCSPRSGDLSVYWYQQSLDQGLQFLIQYYNGEERAKGNILERFSAQQFPDLHSELNLSSLELGDSALYFCASSSDNRGKGYTFGSGTRLTVV.

The chain recombines TRBV2 with TRBJ1-5; TRBD1 is a possible D gene (6 bases). Trimming removed 6 bases at V and 2 bases at J, with 17 bases between. The CDR3 consists of 16 residues. From germline, CDR1 is SNHLY and CDR2 FYNNEI. CDR3: CASRGSTGLGNQPQHF. The CDR3 region has the DNA TGTGCCAGCAGAGGGAGCACAGGGTTGGGCAATCAGCCCCAGCATTTT.

The chain combines TRBV18 with TRBJ1-6, with 10 bases identical to TRBD1. Losses at the gene ends were 4 bases for V and 10 bases for J; bases not matched to a gene: 16. Germline CDR1 is KGHSH and CDR2 is LQKENI. The CDR3 spans 18 residues. This CDR3 is CASSLRNGDRTGGSPLHF. CDR3 nucleotides: TGTGCCAGCTCACTAAGAAACGGGGACAGGACAGGGGGGTCACCCCTCCACTTT.

CDR3: CASSLSVGDRSQETQYF. CDR3 nucleotide sequence: TGTGCCAGCAGTTTATCAGTCGGGGATAGGTCCCAAGAGACCCAGTACTTC. The chain combines TRBV27 with TRBJ2-5; D might be TRBD2 (5 bases). This CDR3 spans 17 amino acids. Germline values: CDR1 MNHEY, CDR2 SMNVEV (reference sequence). V dropped 0 bases and J dropped 1 base, with 15 bases sitting between them.